This TCR beta chain was observed in a study of blood T cell repertoires in COVID-19. Background on the study: In each case, the material was cDNA or gDNA derived from T cells, B-cell-depleted T cells, or PBMCs.

From germline, CDR1 is KGHSH and CDR2 LQKENI. The CDR3 spans 13 residues. J was trimmed by 2 bases and V by 6 bases; bases with no gene match: 2. Original processing methods: Reference gene primer amplification in the assay estimated nucleated cell counts. Clones were read by immunoSEQ multiplex PCR, and TCRdb kept only the in-frame ones, dropping some. The V and J calls and clone size were taken over from that table, and D and trimming were inferred from the DNA. This sample yields around 270,000 clones, of which 88% are seen a single time; about 4% belongs to the top ten. The chain recombines TRBV18 with TRBJ2-7, with 9 positions matching TRBD1. The sequence derives from a man in his fifties or sixties who had recovered from COVID-19. The sample consisted of peripheral blood. Written as DNA, the CDR3 is TGTGCCAGCTCCGGGACAGGGCCCTACGAGCAGTACTTC. Protein: CASSGTGPYEQYF.